This T cell receptor beta chain stems from a study of HIV-infected patients and healthy controls. This clonotype is deemed medium-sized. The antigen is not known. Alpha and beta constant-region primers primed reverse transcription of around 540 ng RNA. Using multiplexing indices, alpha and beta chain libraries were generated apart by chain-specific third strand synthesis. The library had 12-nucleotide molecular identifiers formed by two random hexamers joined together. TCRdb re-derived calls from the 5' RACE reads in MiXCR, one entry per CDR3 protein. The sample lists several thousand distinct CDR3 sequences, over 8.5% seen once, with 15% to 20% in the top ten. The repertoire came from unfractionated whole blood and reflected all unsorted peripheral T cells. General study results and limits: Comparisons were complicated because patients and controls had unequal numbers of distinct sequences. The seeming recovery of the Gini index after therapy in HIV-infected patients vanished in size-matched data.

The germline V and J ends were trimmed by 3 bases and 4 bases, with 16 bases remaining between them. Germline V gene data show CDR1 as ENHRY and CDR2 as SYGVKD. This CDR3 contains 15 residues. The receptor comes from an adult with HIV infection. V and J are TRBV10-3 and TRBJ2-7; no clear D. Source: blood, taken before antiretroviral therapy. The CDR3 region is CAISDYRALGYEQYF. In DNA, the CDR3 is TGTGCCATCAGTGATTACCGGGCCTTAGGGTACGAGCAGTACTTC.